These 12 T cell receptor beta chains were all obtained from the same sample, sequenced in a study of cytomegalovirus exposure and HLA in healthy donors. A multiplex PCR was run with 60 Vbeta primers and 13 Jbeta primers. Profiling relied on immunoSEQ multiplex PCR, and the TCRdb table lists in-frame clones only, not all of them. This table has some 140,000 clones, approximately 74% appearing once. Sequenced material: PBMCs. These receptor sequences come from a man younger than 45 in good health and CMV-seronegative.

In this sample, this clone turned up once. The chain couples TRBV6-5 to TRBJ2-6; D ambiguous. The CDR3 totals 14 residues. Looked up from germline, CDR1 is MNHEY and CDR2 is SVGAGI. V lost 6 bases to trimming and J lost 0 bases, with 6 bases between them. DNA of the CDR3: TGTGCCAGCAGCCTGTACTCTGGGGCCAACGTCCTGACTTTC. Amino acids: CASSLYSGANVLTF.

There are a few counts of this clone. The rearrangement links TRBV6-6 to TRBJ1-4, with D perhaps matching TRBD1 (5 bases). This CDR3 has 16 amino acids. V dropped 3 bases and J dropped 0 bases, with 11 bases sitting between them. Germline-derived CDR1 and CDR2 are MNHNY and SVGAGI (reference sequence). CDR3 DNA: TGTGCCAGCAGTTATCGGACAACTGCAACTAATGAAAAACTGTTTTTT. It translates to CASSYRTTATNEKLFF.

The V gene is TRBV7-2, the J gene TRBJ1-1; no clear D. The ends were cut back, 2 bases at V and 7 bases at J, with 11 bases in the middle. The CDR3 consists of 13 residues. CDR1 and CDR2 from the germline V gene are SGHTA and FQGNSA. The CDR3 bases are TGTGCCAGCAGCTTACCCAGTGAAAGTGAAGCTTTCTTT. This gives the protein CASSLPSESEAFF.

This chain uses TRBV5-4 with TRBJ1-1, with D perhaps matching TRBD1 (6 bases). This CDR3 has 14 residues. V dropped 4 bases and J dropped 3 bases, with 13 bases sitting between them. CDR1 SGHNT and CDR2 YYREEE come from the germline V gene (reference sequence). Here the CDR3 DNA reads TGTGCCAGCAGCACCGGGACACTTTACACTGAAGCTTTCTTT. It translates to CASSTGTLYTEAFF.

In this sample, this clone turned up a few times. The chain uses TRBV6-1 and TRBJ1-2, with 11 bases fitting TRBD1. V lost 3 bases, J lost 9 bases, and 3 bases stayed unmatched. Germline lookup yields CDR1 MNHNS and CDR2 SASEGT. The CDR3 totals 13 residues. The CDR3 protein is CASSDGTGGSYTF. CDR3 bases: TGTGCCAGCAGTGATGGGACAGGGGGAAGCTACACCTTC.

The chain links TRBV28 to TRBJ1-1; possible D gene TRBD1, 6 bases. Germline values: CDR1 MDHEN, CDR2 SYDVKM. This CDR3 is 13 amino acids long. Trimming left V 6 bases short and J 3 bases short, with 11 bases between. This CDR3 is CASSKTGYTEAFF. The CDR3 DNA reads as TGTGCCAGCAGCAAGACAGGATACACTGAAGCTTTCTTT.

This chain connects TRBV10-3 to TRBJ1-3; D is undetermined. The CDR3 sequence is 15 residues long. V gave up 0 bases and J gave up 0 bases, with 6 bases separating them. Germline CDR1 reads ENHRY; CDR2 reads SYGVKD. CDR3: CAISESRVSGNTIYF. CDR3 in DNA: TGTGCCATCAGTGAGTCGAGGGTCTCTGGAAACACCATATATTTT.

In its sample, this clone was seen a few times. The V and J genes are TRBV12-2 and TRBJ1-5; TRBD1 is taken as the D call from the table, unchecked against the DNA. TRBV12-2 is given as a pseudogene. The CDR3 totals 19 residues. The DNA for the CDR3 is TGTGCAAGTCGCGAGGAACCGGGACAGGGCCATAGTAGCAATCAGCCCCAGCATTTT. Its translation: CASREEPGQGHSSNQPQHF.

The chain recombines TRBV28 with TRBJ2-6; the match to TRBD1 covers 8 bases. CDR1 and CDR2 from the germline V gene are MDHEN and SYDVKM. The CDR3 consists of 18 residues. J lost 4 bases, V lost 2 bases, and 10 bases had no gene match. CDR3 sequence: CASSLGRGLSLGANVLTF. Here the CDR3 DNA reads TGTGCCAGCAGTTTAGGCAGGGGGCTTTCTCTAGGGGCCAACGTCCTGACTTTC.

V usage is TRBV11-2 and J usage is TRBJ1-2, with 11 bases lining up with TRBD1. The CDR3 loop spans 13 amino acids. Germline V gene lookup returns CDR1 SGHAT and CDR2 FQNNGV. V was clipped by 6 bases and J by 8 bases; unmatched bases: 5. The CDR3 region is CASSPWTGGGYTF. CDR3 nucleotides: TGTGCCAGCAGTCCATGGACAGGGGGCGGCTACACCTTC.

This chain connects TRBV4-3 to TRBJ2-1, with a possible D match to TRBD1 (5 bases). Germline assignment: CDR1 LGHNA and CDR2 YSLEER. V gave up 6 bases and J gave up 4 bases, with 16 bases separating them. This CDR3 region has 15 residues. This chain's CDR3 is CASSLILRGYNEQFF. The DNA for the CDR3 is TGCGCCAGCAGTCTTATCCTTAGGGGTTACAATGAGCAGTTCTTC.

This chain connects TRBV6-1 to TRBJ1-5; TRBD1 matches at 7 bases. This CDR3 has 15 residues. V dropped 6 bases and J dropped 7; count of bases not matched to a gene: 12. Per germline, CDR1 MNHNS and CDR2 SASEGT. The CDR3: CASRTLQGTGQPQHF. CDR3 nucleotides: TGTGCCAGCAGGACCCTACAGGGGACGGGACAGCCCCAGCATTTT.